This TCR beta chain originates from a study of identifying expanded T cells in peripheral blood. Study-wide findings and caveats: Over about two and four weeks, about 15 and 18 clones changed, versus around 1.3 between replicates. Approximately two-week clone count variance significantly increased as total template count grew.

Sequencing was performed with immunoSEQ multiplex PCR; in TCRdb, only in-frame clones are kept and a portion is missing. The sample contains 100,000 to 150,000 clones, more than 80% of which appear only once. Notes on this clone: Antigen specificity is unknown.

No infections or other immune events were documented during collection. The CDR3 extends over 13 amino acids. Germline CDR1 is MNHNS and CDR2 is SASEGT. V shed 5 bases and J 5 bases; nucleotides not matched to a gene: 5. Sequenced: blood. This TCR derives from a person between 18 and 70 years old in good health. The V gene is TRBV6-1, the J gene TRBJ1-1; TRBD1 matches 7 bases. The CDR3 region is CASSRQGDTEAFF. The DNA for the CDR3 is TGTGCCAGCAGTCGGCAGGGGGATACTGAAGCTTTCTTT.